Detailed here is one TCR beta chain. What it recognizes is unknown. The sample originates from a study of cytomegalovirus exposure and HLA in healthy donors. Overall study results and limits: 87-base-pair reads could not separate some V segments, including TRBV6-2 and TRBV6-3. Data from an earlier analysis indicated that most TCR beta V segments were productive either about 87% or about 30% of the time.

Trimming took 7 bases from V and 8 from J, leaving 14 bases between them. The V gene's germline CDR1 is MGHDK and CDR2 SYGVNS. CDR3 size: 12 residues. A multiplex PCR was run with 60 Vbeta primers and 13 Jbeta primers. Produced via immunoSEQ multiplex PCR; TCRdb's table is partial and in-frame only. The data hold around 200,000 clones, with 65% to 90% observed a single time. This TCR was sampled from a man in his forties in good health and CMV-seropositive. The rearrangement uses TRBV25-1 and TRBJ1-2; D is possibly TRBD1 (5 bases). The material sequenced was PBMCs. Written as DNA, the CDR3 is TGTGCCAGCACCAATGCGGACATCGGCTACACCTTC. This translates into CASTNADIGYTF.